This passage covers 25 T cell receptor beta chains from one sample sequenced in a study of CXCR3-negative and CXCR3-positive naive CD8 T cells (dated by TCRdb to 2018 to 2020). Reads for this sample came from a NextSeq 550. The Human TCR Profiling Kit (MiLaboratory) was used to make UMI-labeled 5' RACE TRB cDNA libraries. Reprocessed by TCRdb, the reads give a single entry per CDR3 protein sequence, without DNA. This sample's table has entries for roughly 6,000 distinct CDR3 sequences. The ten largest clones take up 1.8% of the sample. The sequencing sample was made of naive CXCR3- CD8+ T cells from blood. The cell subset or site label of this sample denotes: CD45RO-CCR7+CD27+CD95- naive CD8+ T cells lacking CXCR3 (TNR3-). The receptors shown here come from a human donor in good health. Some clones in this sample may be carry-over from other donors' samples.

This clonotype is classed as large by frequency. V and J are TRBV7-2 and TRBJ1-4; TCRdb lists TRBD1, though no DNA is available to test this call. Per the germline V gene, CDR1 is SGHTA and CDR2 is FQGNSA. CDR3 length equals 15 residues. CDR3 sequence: CASSLVTGSNEKLFF.

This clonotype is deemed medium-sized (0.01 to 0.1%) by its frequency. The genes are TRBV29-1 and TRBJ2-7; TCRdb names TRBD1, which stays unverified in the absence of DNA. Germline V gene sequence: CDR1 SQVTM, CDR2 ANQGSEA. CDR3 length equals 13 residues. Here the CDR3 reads CSVIDPGTYEQYF.

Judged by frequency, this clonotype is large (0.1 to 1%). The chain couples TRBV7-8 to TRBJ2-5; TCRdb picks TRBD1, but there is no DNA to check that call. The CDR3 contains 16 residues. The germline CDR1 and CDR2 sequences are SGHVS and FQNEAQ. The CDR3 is CASSFDRGRSRETQYF.

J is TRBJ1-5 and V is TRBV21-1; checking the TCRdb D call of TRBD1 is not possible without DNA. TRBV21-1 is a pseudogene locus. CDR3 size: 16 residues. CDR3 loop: CASSNPGGRRYQPQHF.

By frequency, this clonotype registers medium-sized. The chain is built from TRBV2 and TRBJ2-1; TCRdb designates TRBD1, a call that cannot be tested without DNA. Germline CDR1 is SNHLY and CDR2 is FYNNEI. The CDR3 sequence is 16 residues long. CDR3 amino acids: CASSEARQGSYNEQFF.

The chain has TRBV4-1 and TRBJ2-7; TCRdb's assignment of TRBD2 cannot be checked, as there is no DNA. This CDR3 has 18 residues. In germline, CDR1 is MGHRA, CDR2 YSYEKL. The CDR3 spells CASSQEKGLAGYSYEQYF.

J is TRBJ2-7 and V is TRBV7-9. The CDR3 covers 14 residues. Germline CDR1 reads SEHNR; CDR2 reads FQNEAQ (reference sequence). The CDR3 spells CASSSPTLSYEQYF.

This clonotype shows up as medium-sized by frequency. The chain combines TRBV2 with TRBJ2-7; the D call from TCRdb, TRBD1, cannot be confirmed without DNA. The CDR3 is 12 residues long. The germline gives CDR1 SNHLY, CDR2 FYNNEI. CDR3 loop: CAGSPGTYEQYF.

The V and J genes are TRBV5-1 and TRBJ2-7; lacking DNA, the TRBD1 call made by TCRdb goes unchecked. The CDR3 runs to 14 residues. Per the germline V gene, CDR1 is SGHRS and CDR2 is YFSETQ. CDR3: CASSFGTGDYEQYF.

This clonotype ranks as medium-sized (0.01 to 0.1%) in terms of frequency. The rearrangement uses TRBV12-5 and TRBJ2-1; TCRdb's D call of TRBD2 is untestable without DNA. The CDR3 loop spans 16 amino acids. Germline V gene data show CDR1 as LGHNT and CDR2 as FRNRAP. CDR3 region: CASDLRARASYNEQFF.

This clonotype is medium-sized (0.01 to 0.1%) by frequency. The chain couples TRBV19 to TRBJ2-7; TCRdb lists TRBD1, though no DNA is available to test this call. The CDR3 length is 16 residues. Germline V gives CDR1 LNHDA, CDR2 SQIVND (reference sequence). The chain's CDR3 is CASSIDLRTGNYEQYF.

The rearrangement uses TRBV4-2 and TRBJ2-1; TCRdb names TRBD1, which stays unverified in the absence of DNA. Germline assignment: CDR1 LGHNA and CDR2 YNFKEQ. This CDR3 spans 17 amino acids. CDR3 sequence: CASSLLLQSDSNNEQFF.

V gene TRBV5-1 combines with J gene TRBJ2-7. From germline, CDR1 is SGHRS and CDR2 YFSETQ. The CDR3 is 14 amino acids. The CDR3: CASSLEGGSYEQYF.

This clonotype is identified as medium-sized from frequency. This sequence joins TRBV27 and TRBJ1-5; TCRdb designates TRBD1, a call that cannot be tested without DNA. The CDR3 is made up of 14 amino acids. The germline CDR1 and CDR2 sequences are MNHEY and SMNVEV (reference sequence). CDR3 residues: CASSQQGDNQPQHF.

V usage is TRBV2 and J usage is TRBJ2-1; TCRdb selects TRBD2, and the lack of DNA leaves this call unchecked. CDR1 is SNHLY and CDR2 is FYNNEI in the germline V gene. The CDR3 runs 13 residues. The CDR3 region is CASRTSSHNEQFF.

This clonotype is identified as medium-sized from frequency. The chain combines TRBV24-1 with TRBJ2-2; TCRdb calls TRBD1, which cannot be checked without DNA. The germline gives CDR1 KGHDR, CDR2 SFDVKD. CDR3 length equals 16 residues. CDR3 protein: CATSDYRGTNTGELFF.

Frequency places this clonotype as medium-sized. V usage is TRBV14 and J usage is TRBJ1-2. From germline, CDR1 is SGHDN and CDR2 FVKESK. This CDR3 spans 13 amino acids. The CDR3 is CASSRLGTVIKNF.

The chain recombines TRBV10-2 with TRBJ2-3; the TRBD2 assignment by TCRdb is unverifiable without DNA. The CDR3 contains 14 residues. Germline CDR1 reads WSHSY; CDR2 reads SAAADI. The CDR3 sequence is CASTASGRTDTQYF.

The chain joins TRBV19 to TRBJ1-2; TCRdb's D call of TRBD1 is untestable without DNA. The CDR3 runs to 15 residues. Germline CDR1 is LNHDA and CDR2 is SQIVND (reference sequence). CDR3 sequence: CASSPRDGSNYGYTF.

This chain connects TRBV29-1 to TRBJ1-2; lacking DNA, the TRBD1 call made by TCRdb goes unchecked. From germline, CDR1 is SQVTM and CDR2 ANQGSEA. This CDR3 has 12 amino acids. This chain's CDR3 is CSVPGGRAGYTF.

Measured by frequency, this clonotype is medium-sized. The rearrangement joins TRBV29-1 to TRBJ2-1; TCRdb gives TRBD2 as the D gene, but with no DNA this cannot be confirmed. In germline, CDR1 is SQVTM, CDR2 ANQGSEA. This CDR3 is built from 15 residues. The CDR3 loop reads CSVGGLAGGPNEQFF.

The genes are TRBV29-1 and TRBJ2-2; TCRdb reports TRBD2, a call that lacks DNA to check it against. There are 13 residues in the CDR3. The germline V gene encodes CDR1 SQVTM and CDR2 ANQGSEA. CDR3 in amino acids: CSVEMAIPGELFF.

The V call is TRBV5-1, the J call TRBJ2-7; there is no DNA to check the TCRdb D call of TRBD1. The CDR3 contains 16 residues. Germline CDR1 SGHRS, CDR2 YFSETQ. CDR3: CASSLILETGGVEQYF.

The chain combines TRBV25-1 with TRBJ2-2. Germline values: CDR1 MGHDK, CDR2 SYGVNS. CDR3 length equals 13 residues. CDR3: CATANGYTGELFF.

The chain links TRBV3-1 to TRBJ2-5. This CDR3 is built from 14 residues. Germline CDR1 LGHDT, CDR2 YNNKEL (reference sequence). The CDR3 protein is CASSQEDPRETQYF.